What follows are 28 T cell receptor beta chains derived from one specimen sequenced in a study of shared T cell receptors in the human thymus. TCRdb's copy holds only in-frame clones and misses some; the assay was immunoSEQ multiplex PCR. The sample carries approximately 760,000 clones, approximately 83% recorded once. These data also featured in a second study, about human thymus T cells.

The sequencing sample was made of thymocytes. These receptors originate from a girl under two years old with a congenital heart defect.

This rearrangement joins TRBV19 to TRBJ2-7, with D perhaps TRBD1 (5 bases). V lost 3 bases and J lost 0, with 12 bases in between. Germline-derived CDR1 and CDR2 are LNHDA and SQIVND (reference sequence). The CDR3 length is 15 residues. CDR3 in DNA: TGTGCCAGTAGTATCGGCAGGGCCCGCTCCTACGAGCAGTACTTC. Its translation is CASSIGRARSYEQYF.

The chain combines TRBV10-3 with TRBJ2-5; 12 nucleotides agree with TRBD2. V lost 6 bases to trimming and J lost 1 base; unmatched junction nucleotides: 21. The CDR3 totals 21 residues. The germline gives CDR1 ENHRY, CDR2 SYGVKD. The CDR3 nucleotides are TGTGCCATCAGCGCATCGACTGGCCTAGCGGGGGGGCCTTTTACCCAAGAGACCCAGTACTTC. This gives the protein CAISASTGLAGGPFTQETQYF.

The rearrangement links TRBV9 to TRBJ2-5, with 9 bases fitting TRBD2. The V gene end was trimmed by 2 bases and the J gene end by 2 bases; junction bases not matched to a gene: 1. There are 14 residues in the CDR3. The V gene's germline CDR1 is SGDLS and CDR2 YYNGEE. The CDR3 DNA reads as TGTGCCAGCAGCGTCACTAGCGGGCAAGAGACCCAGTACTTC. This codes for CASSVTSGQETQYF.

This clone was observed once. The chain couples TRBV4-3 to TRBJ1-5; D possibly corresponds to TRBD1 (5 bases). Trimming shortened V by 0 bases and J by 9 bases, and 15 bases separated the two germline ends. The CDR3 extends over 15 amino acids. Germline CDR1 is LGHNA and CDR2 is YSLEER. The CDR3 nucleotides are TGCGCCAGCAGCCAAGAGGGACCGGGGGGGACGCCCCAGCATTTT. Its translation: CASSQEGPGGTPQHF.

The chain uses TRBV14 and TRBJ1-2; D is ambiguous. Germline V CDR1 and CDR2: SGHDN, FVKESK. Trimming left V 5 bases short and J 5 bases short, with 18 bases between. The CDR3 covers 15 residues. This CDR3 is CASSKLLPRNYGYTF. CDR3 DNA: TGTGCCAGCAGCAAACTACTTCCAAGGAATTATGGCTACACCTTC.

This clone has more than one count but fewer than ten. The rearrangement links TRBV13 to TRBJ2-7, with TRBD2 identical over 14 bases. Germline V gene data show CDR1 as PRHDT and CDR2 as FYEKMQ (reference sequence). The CDR3 has 16 amino acids. J was trimmed by 3 bases and V by 5 bases; bases with no gene match: 6. The CDR3 reads CASSPTTSGGVYEQYF. CDR3 in DNA: TGTGCCAGCAGCCCAACGACTAGCGGGGGGGTCTACGAGCAGTACTTC. Filled out from reference TRBV13 and TRBJ2-7, the complete variable domain reads AAGVIQSPRHLIKEKRETATLKCYPIPRHDTVYWYQQGPGQDPQFLISFYEKMQSDKGSIPDRFSAQQFSDYHSELNMSSLELGDSALYFCASSPTTSGGVYEQYFGPGTRLTVT.

V gene TRBV4-3 combines with J gene TRBJ2-1; 8 bases map to TRBD1. Germline V CDR1 and CDR2: LGHNA, YSLEER. The J segment lost 5 bases and the V segment lost 3 bases, leaving 15 bases of the junction unmatched. CDR3 length: 18 amino acids. CDR3 in amino acids: CASSQGDRRRTTDNEQFF. In nucleotides, the CDR3 is TGCGCCAGCAGCCAGGGGGACAGGAGGCGAACCACGGACAATGAGCAGTTCTTC.

The chain carries TRBV12-5 and TRBJ1-1, with 8 bases fitting TRBD1. CDR1 is LGHNT, CDR2 FRNRAP, per germline. The CDR3 is 13 residues long. The V and J ends lost 9 bases and 11 bases, in that order; junction bases with no gene match: 14. The CDR3 reads CASAPGQDRVAFF. The CDR3 region has the DNA TGTGCTAGCGCTCCGGGACAGGATCGGGTGGCTTTCTTT.

The rearrangement joins TRBV19 to TRBJ2-1, with D unclear. Trimming stripped 0 bases from V and 0 bases from J, with 9 bases between. Germline V gene data show CDR1 as LNHDA and CDR2 as SQIVND (reference sequence). The CDR3 is made up of 16 amino acids. CDR3 DNA: TGTGCCAGTAGTATAGATCGGTCGAGCTCCTACAATGAGCAGTTCTTC. Protein product: CASSIDRSSSYNEQFF.

This clone appeared a single time. V is TRBV12-5 and J is TRBJ2-7, with TRBD2 as a possible D gene (6 bases). From germline, CDR1 is LGHNT and CDR2 FRNRAP. The CDR3 totals 14 residues. Trimming stripped 0 bases from V and 6 bases from J, with 12 bases between. CDR3 region: CASGLVTAGSEQYF. For the CDR3, the DNA is TGTGCTAGTGGTTTGGTAACGGCGGGGTCCGAGCAGTACTTC.

The chain couples TRBV29-1 to TRBJ1-2; D uncertain. V gave up 4 bases and J gave up 4 bases, with 7 bases separating them. This CDR3 comprises 11 residues. Germline V gene lookup returns CDR1 SQVTM and CDR2 ANQGSEA. CDR3 in amino acids: CSVVGGYGYTF. Here the CDR3 DNA reads TGCAGCGTTGTAGGCGGCTATGGCTACACCTTC.

V usage is TRBV6-5 and J usage is TRBJ1-6, with 8 bases lining up with TRBD1. The germline gives CDR1 MNHEY, CDR2 SVGAGI. CDR3 size: 14 residues. V lost 7 bases, J lost 10 bases, and 9 bases stayed unmatched. This CDR3 reads CASTVDRVDSPLHF. The CDR3 nucleotides read TGTGCCAGCACCGTGGACAGGGTAGACTCACCCCTCCACTTT.

The chain joins TRBV6-1 to TRBJ2-2, with TRBD2 identical over 8 bases. From germline, CDR1 is MNHNS and CDR2 SASEGT. CDR3 length: 17 amino acids. Unmatched junction bases numbered 4, after V lost 1 base and J lost 0 bases. DNA of the CDR3: TGTGCCAGCAGTGAAGAACGGGGGGGACCGAACACCGGGGAGCTGTTTTTT. This codes for CASSEERGGPNTGELFF.

This sequence joins TRBV5-1 and TRBJ1-3; D not certain. V shed 0 bases and J shed 0 bases, with 16 bases lying between them. The length of the CDR3 is 18 residues. Germline V gene data show CDR1 as SGHRS and CDR2 as YFSETQ. The CDR3 coding sequence is TGCGCCAGCAGCTTGGAACGGTTGGGGAGATACTCTGGAAACACCATATATTTT. Amino acid sequence: CASSLERLGRYSGNTIYF.

The rearrangement links TRBV28 to TRBJ2-5, with 10 bases lining up with TRBD2. This CDR3 spans 17 amino acids. CDR1 MDHEN and CDR2 SYDVKM come from the germline V gene. With V trimmed by 5 bases and J by 1 base, 10 bases remained unmatched. The CDR3 loop reads CASSAKFSGGSQETQYF. CDR3 nucleotide sequence: TGTGCCAGCAGTGCCAAATTTAGCGGGGGGTCCCAAGAGACCCAGTACTTC.

This clone was seen more than once but under ten times. J is TRBJ2-1 and V is TRBV7-6; 9 bases are a match to TRBD1. The trim removed 5 bases at V and 1 base at J, leaving 3 bases unmatched. Germline CDR1 and CDR2: SGHVS and FNYEAQ. CDR3 length equals 15 residues. DNA for the CDR3: TGTGCCAGCAGCCAGGACAGGGGTTCCTACAATGAGCAGTTCTTC. This translates into CASSQDRGSYNEQFF.

The count of this clone is one. The chain combines TRBV7-2 with TRBJ1-2, with TRBD1 as a possible D gene (6 bases). The germline CDR1 and CDR2 sequences are SGHTA and FQGNSA. The CDR3 loop spans 13 amino acids. V lost 2 bases, J lost 8 bases, and 12 bases lay in between. CDR3 in DNA: TGTGCCAGCAGCTTACCGGGGAGGGGGGGCTACACCTTC. This codes for CASSLPGRGGYTF. Using reference TRBV7-2 and TRBJ1-2 for the parts outside the CDR3, the full variable domain is GAGVSQSPSNKVTEKGKDVELRCDPISGHTALYWYRQSLGQGLEFLIYFQGNSAPDKSGLPSDRFSAERTGGSVSTLTIQRTQQEDSAVYLCASSLPGRGGYTFGSGTRLTVV.

The V gene is TRBV30, the J gene TRBJ1-2, with D maybe TRBD1 (6 bases). The CDR3 has 15 residues. CDR1 and CDR2 from the germline V gene are GTSNPN and SVGIG (reference sequence). V lost 5 bases and J lost 4, with 20 bases in between. In DNA, the CDR3 is TGTGCCTGGGCATTCAGGGGTCGGGCAATCTATGGCTACACCTTC. Encoded protein: CAWAFRGRAIYGYTF.

J is TRBJ2-7 and V is TRBV29-1; 8 bases are shared with TRBD1. This CDR3 region has 14 residues. Unmatched junction bases numbered 10, after V lost 7 bases and J lost 2 bases. Germline assignment: CDR1 SQVTM and CDR2 ANQGSEA. Written as DNA, the CDR3 is TGCAGCGCCGCCTTCGACAGGGGAGCCTACGAGCAGTACTTC. Its translation is CSAAFDRGAYEQYF.

This chain uses TRBV7-9 with TRBJ2-3, with 11 bases lining up with TRBD2. J was trimmed by 1 base and V by 10 bases; bases with no gene match: 7. Germline V lookup: CDR1 SEHNR, CDR2 FQNEAQ (reference sequence). CDR3 length equals 15 residues. DNA for the CDR3: TGTGCCACCAGACTAGCGGGGACCTGCACAGATACGCAGTATTTT. As protein: CATRLAGTCTDTQYF.

This clone is a singleton in its sample. The CDR3 nucleotides read TGTGCCAGCAGGCGCGACAGGGGGCAGAAGTCCTATAATTCACCCCTCCACTTT. Translation: CASRRDRGQKSYNSPLHF. The chain uses TRBV7-2 and TRBJ1-6; 10 nucleotides line up with TRBD1. V shed 6 bases, J shed 1 base, and the junction held 9 bases outside the gene matches. Germline V gives CDR1 SGHTA, CDR2 FQGNSA. The CDR3 runs 18 residues.

This clone was seen once. The genes are TRBV7-8 and TRBJ2-7; 8 bases agree with TRBD1. Per germline, CDR1 SGHVS and CDR2 FQNEAQ. This CDR3 is 15 amino acids long. The junction had 5 bases not matched to a gene; V was cut back by 2 bases and J by 2 bases. The CDR3 region has the DNA TGTGCCAGCAGCTTAAACAGGGGGAGACCCTACGAGCAGTACTTC. Its translation is CASSLNRGRPYEQYF.

V and J are TRBV4-3 and TRBJ2-7, with TRBD2 matching over 11 bases. CDR3 length: 16 amino acids. Trimming at V came to 1 base and at J to 3 bases, leaving 5 bases not matched to a gene. CDR1 and CDR2 (germline): LGHNA, YSLEER. CDR3 in amino acids: CASSQGLAGLIYEQYF. CDR3 in DNA: TGCGCCAGCAGCCAAGGACTAGCGGGACTAATCTACGAGCAGTACTTC.

The CDR3 is CASSYIVGAWPYEQYF. CDR3 nucleotide sequence: TGTGCCAGCAGTTATATAGTTGGGGCATGGCCCTACGAGCAGTACTTC. The chain combines TRBV6-6 with TRBJ2-5; D perhaps matches TRBD1 (5 bases). The J call could be wrong; TRBJ2-7 is a better fit for the DNA end. CDR3 size: 16 residues. Germline lookup yields CDR1 MNHNY and CDR2 SVGAGI (reference sequence).

The rearrangement joins TRBV10-3 to TRBJ2-3; TRBD2 aligns across 9 bases. Trimming took 6 bases from V and 4 from J; bases not matched to a gene: 8. The V gene's germline CDR1 is ENHRY and CDR2 SYGVKD. The CDR3 has 15 residues. The chain's CDR3 is CAIRAGLAPPDTQYF. The CDR3 DNA reads as TGTGCCATCAGGGCGGGACTAGCTCCCCCAGATACGCAGTATTTT.

Only a few counts were recorded for this clone. The rearrangement links TRBV20-1 to TRBJ2-1; D is possibly TRBD2 (5 bases). The V end lost 6 bases, the J end lost 14 bases, and 17 bases lay between the germline ends. CDR1 is DFQATT, CDR2 SNEGSKA, per germline (reference sequence). There are 11 residues in the CDR3. For the CDR3, the DNA is TGCAGTGCCGGAGGTCACGGACGGGAGTTCTTC. This encodes CSAGGHGREFF.

This chain uses TRBV25-1 with TRBJ1-2; the D gene is possibly TRBD1 (5 bases). The ends were cut back, 7 bases at V and 5 bases at J, with 17 bases in the middle. The CDR3 totals 14 residues. Germline lookup yields CDR1 MGHDK and CDR2 SYGVNS. The DNA for the CDR3 is TGTGCCAGCACACAGGACCCCGTCCTGTATGGCTACACCTTC. Translating it yields CASTQDPVLYGYTF.

The rearrangement joins TRBV14 to TRBJ1-1; D unclear. From germline, CDR1 is SGHDN and CDR2 FVKESK. Trimming stripped 0 bases from V and 1 base from J, with 18 bases between. This CDR3 has 18 amino acids. CDR3 in DNA: TGTGCCAGCAGCCAAGAGCGGATTTGGATTTTTGGGAACACTGAAGCTTTCTTT. This sequence encodes CASSQERIWIFGNTEAFF.